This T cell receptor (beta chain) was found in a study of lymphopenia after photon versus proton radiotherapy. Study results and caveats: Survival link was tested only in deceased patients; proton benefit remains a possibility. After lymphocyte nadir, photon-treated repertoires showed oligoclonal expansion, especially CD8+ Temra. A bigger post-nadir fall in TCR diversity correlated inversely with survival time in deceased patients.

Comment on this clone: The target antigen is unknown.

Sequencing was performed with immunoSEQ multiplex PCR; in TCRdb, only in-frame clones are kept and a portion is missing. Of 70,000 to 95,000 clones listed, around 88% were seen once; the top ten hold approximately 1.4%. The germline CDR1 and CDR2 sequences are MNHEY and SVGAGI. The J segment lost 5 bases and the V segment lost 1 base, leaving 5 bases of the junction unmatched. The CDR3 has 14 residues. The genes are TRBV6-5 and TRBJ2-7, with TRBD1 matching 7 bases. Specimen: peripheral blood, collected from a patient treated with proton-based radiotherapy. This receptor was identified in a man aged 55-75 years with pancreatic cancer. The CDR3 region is CASSYLTGNDEQYF. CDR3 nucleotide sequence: TGTGCCAGCAGTTACTTGACAGGGAACGACGAGCAGTACTTC.